This T cell receptor (beta chain) was sequenced for a study of control samples from healthy donors and cancer patients. This table comes from immunoSEQ multiplex PCR, and its TCRdb copy is limited to in-frame clones, with some not included. The table shows about 250,000 clones, with over 70% occurring only once. In the case of this clone: The sample contains more than one DNA sequence encoding this CDR3.

Per the germline V gene, CDR1 is SEHNR and CDR2 is FQNEAQ (reference sequence). The trim removed 9 bases at V and 0 bases at J, leaving 9 bases unmatched. CDR3 length equals 16 residues. The sequenced sample was PBMCs. The receptor's source is a woman aged 60 to 75 with lung cancer. This chain uses TRBV7-9 with TRBJ1-4; 8 nucleotides match TRBD1. This CDR3 reads CASSPDRVSTNEKLFF. The CDR3 coding sequence is TGTGCCAGTAGCCCGGACAGGGTTTCAACTAATGAAAAACTGTTTTTT.